This is a list of T cell receptor beta chains from one sample in a study of shared clonotypes between healthy human individuals. Measured with immunoSEQ multiplex PCR; TCRdb has only the in-frame clones, and not every one. The sample holds around 2.1 million clones, 90% to 95% seen once. Sequenced input: naive CD8+ T cells from PBMCs. The receptors come from a man between 18 and 35 years old in good health. Some clones in this sample may be carry-over from other donors' samples. Both conserved end residues are trimmed from each CDR3. The order of the fields is V gene, J gene, CDR3 length, CDR3 protein.

>TRBV27|TRBJ2-1|16
ASSLLSSGGVVGNEQF
>TRBV9|TRBJ2-3|15
ASSPGPRGSPTDTQY
>TRBV14|TRBJ2-7|15
ASSPRRGQGLAYEQY
>TRBV6-5|TRBJ2-1|14
ASSYKAWIANNEQF
>TRBV7-9|TRBJ1-2|14
ASSPAMDSPIYGYT
>TRBV7-6|TRBJ1-5|15
ASSPGQGQYSNQPQH
>TRBV10-3|TRBJ2-7|12
AISTQREGSEQY
>TRBV9|TRBJ2-1|13
ASSVTRGAYNEQF
>TRBV5-4|TRBJ2-3|14
ASSPGLAGRTDTQY
>TRBV7-2|TRBJ1-5|13
ASSRLQGNNQPQH
>TRBV7-2|TRBJ2-7|11
ASSLLFGVEQY
>TRBV6-1|TRBJ1-5|13
ASRRNRDSNQPQH
>TRBV5-1|TRBJ2-5|14
ASSPGLAGDQETQY
>TRBV9|TRBJ1-1|10
ASSENGTPAF
>TRBV28|TRBJ1-1|14
ASSLLGSREAHEAF
>TRBV7-8|TRBJ2-7|12
ASSLRYSAYEQY
>TRBV7-3|TRBJ2-4|17
ASSLGPGGPVQAKNIQY
>TRBV5-1|TRBJ2-2|13
ASSLGREETGELF
>TRBV27|TRBJ1-3|13
ASSSLRGLGDTIY
>TRBV5-1|TRBJ1-1|15
ASSPSDRVVIDTEAF
>TRBV5-1|TRBJ1-1|14
ASQNRDDDPNTEAF
>TRBV11-2|TRBJ1-2|13
ASSLDLVGGYGYT
>TRBV7-9|TRBJ1-2|15
ASSPRGGSKGFGGYT
>TRBV5-6|TRBJ2-2|13
ASSLGTRATGELF
>TRBV21-1|TRBJ2-2|13
ASSGGRADTGELF